The next 14 T cell receptor beta chains were all read from a single sample in a study of cytomegalovirus exposure and HLA in healthy donors. The PCR was carried out with 60 Vbeta primers and 13 Jbeta primers. This table comes from immunoSEQ multiplex PCR, and its TCRdb copy is limited to in-frame clones, with some not included. In the table there are 150,000 to 200,000 clones, roughly 87% of which are singletons. The source material was PBMCs. The receptors come from a girl under three years old in good health and CMV-seronegative.

The CDR3 loop is CASSVGQGARGQYF. The CDR3 nucleotides read TGTGCCAGCAGTGTTGGACAGGGGGCTAGGGGGCAGTACTTC. The chain carries TRBV2 and TRBJ2-7; TRBD1 agrees at 11 bases. Germline loops: CDR1 SNHLY, CDR2 FYNNEI. This CDR3 is built from 14 residues. Trimming took 4 bases from V and 9 from J; bases not matched to a gene: 8.

CDR3 protein: CASSPTDLRLEQYF. The CDR3 region has the DNA TGTGCCAGTAGCCCCACCGATCTCAGGCTCGAGCAGTACTTC. The chain joins TRBV19 to TRBJ2-7; no clear D. Germline V lookup: CDR1 LNHDA, CDR2 SQIVND (reference sequence). The CDR3 extends over 14 amino acids. V lost 6 bases to trimming and J lost 6 bases, with 18 bases between them.

The chain carries TRBV4-2 and TRBJ2-3; 14 nucleotides agree with TRBD2. CDR3 size: 19 residues. With V trimmed by 0 bases and J by 1 base, 6 bases remained unmatched. The germline V gene has CDR1 LGHNA and CDR2 YNFKEQ. The DNA for the CDR3 is TGTGCCAGCAGCCAAGATGCGGGACTAGCGGGAGAGGGCACAGATACGCAGTATTTT. Its protein product is CASSQDAGLAGEGTDTQYF.

The chain is built from TRBV29-1 and TRBJ2-7, with D hard to call. This CDR3 has 11 residues. V dropped 7 bases and J dropped 1 base, with 8 bases sitting between them. Germline-derived CDR1 and CDR2 are SQVTM and ANQGSEA. CDR3 residues: CSARSSYEQYF. The CDR3 region has the DNA TGCAGCGCGAGGAGTTCCTACGAGCAGTACTTC.

V is TRBV7-9 and J is TRBJ2-5, with 10 positions matching TRBD2. Per the germline V gene, CDR1 is SEHNR and CDR2 is FQNEAQ (reference sequence). The CDR3 sequence is 16 residues long. J gave up 4 bases and V 3 bases, and 8 bases lay outside the gene matches. The CDR3 coding sequence is TGTGCCAGCAGCTTGGGGGGAGCGGGGGGGCGAGAGACCCAGTACTTC. Translating it yields CASSLGGAGGRETQYF.

The rearrangement links TRBV6-5 to TRBJ1-5; perhaps TRBD1 as D (5 bases). The CDR3 is 14 residues long. Trimming left V 5 bases short and J 2 bases short, with 10 bases between. The V gene's germline CDR1 is MNHEY and CDR2 SVGAGI. DNA for the CDR3: TGTGCCAGCAGTGACCAGGGCGGCAATCAGCCCCAGCATTTT. Its translation is CASSDQGGNQPQHF.

The chain couples TRBV30 to TRBJ1-2, with D perhaps TRBD1 (5 bases). The germline V and J ends were trimmed by 3 bases and 8 bases, with 19 bases remaining between them. Germline V gene sequence: CDR1 GTSNPN, CDR2 SVGIG (reference sequence). This CDR3 is 14 amino acids long. The CDR3 nucleotides are TGTGCCTGGAGGGATAGACAGTTGTACTTGGGCTACACCTTC. It encodes CAWRDRQLYLGYTF. Based on the CDR3 plus reference TRBV30 and TRBJ1-2, the full variable domain is SQTIHQWPATLVQPVGSPLSLECTVEGTSNPNLYWYRQAAGRGLQLLFYSVGIGQISSEVPQNLSASRPQDRQFILSSKKLLLSDSGFYLCAWRDRQLYLGYTFGSGTRLTVV.

The genes are TRBV4-1 and TRBJ2-1, with D possibly matching TRBD2 (5 bases). The germline V gene encodes CDR1 MGHRA and CDR2 YSYEKL. The length of the CDR3 is 18 residues. The V gene lost 2 bases and the J gene lost 0 bases, with 17 bases spanning the gap. CDR3 DNA sequence: TGCGCCAGCAGCCAACTCCGTACTACTAGAAGCTCCTACAATGAGCAGTTCTTC. It encodes CASSQLRTTRSSYNEQFF.

This clone was counted a few times. This chain links TRBV13 with TRBJ1-6; D is uncertain. CDR3 length: 14 residues. The V gene lost 5 bases and the J gene lost 10 bases, with 15 bases spanning the gap. The germline V gene has CDR1 PRHDT and CDR2 FYEKMQ (reference sequence). CDR3 coding DNA: TGTGCCAGCAGCCCGGACCGGTGGGAGTCACCCCTCCACTTT. Its translation is CASSPDRWESPLHF. Complete variable domain (other parts from reference TRBV13 and TRBJ1-6): AAGVIQSPRHLIKEKRETATLKCYPIPRHDTVYWYQQGPGQDPQFLISFYEKMQSDKGSIPDRFSAQQFSDYHSELNMSSLELGDSALYFCASSPDRWESPLHFGNGTRLTVT.

The chain recombines TRBV2 with TRBJ1-4; D is undetermined. The CDR3 spans 15 residues. Trimming removed 6 bases from V and 8 bases from J, with 19 bases in between. Germline V gene lookup returns CDR1 SNHLY and CDR2 FYNNEI. The CDR3 DNA sequence: TGTGCCAGCAGGGACCCCCACTCGGGAGAGGAAAAACTGTTTTTT. It specifies CASRDPHSGEEKLFF.

The rearrangement uses TRBV6-5 and TRBJ2-7; D gene ambiguous. Germline lookup yields CDR1 MNHEY and CDR2 SVGAGI. V shed 8 bases and J shed 2 bases, with 10 bases lying between them. The CDR3 contains 12 residues. The CDR3 reads CASQNGPYEQYF. The CDR3, as DNA: TGTGCCAGCCAGAATGGCCCCTACGAGCAGTACTTC.

The V and J genes are TRBV28 and TRBJ2-1; 9 positions agree with TRBD2. The CDR3 is 13 amino acids. V lost 8 bases and J lost 5; bases outside the gene matches: 4. Germline assignment: CDR1 MDHEN and CDR2 SYDVKM. This chain's CDR3 is CASWQREDNEQFF. The CDR3 DNA reads as TGTGCCAGCTGGCAGCGGGAGGACAATGAGCAGTTCTTC.

This clone occurred once. This chain uses TRBV30 with TRBJ1-3, with D perhaps TRBD1 (5 bases). This CDR3 has 19 residues. Germline V gene lookup returns CDR1 GTSNPN and CDR2 SVGIG (reference sequence). V dropped 4 bases and J dropped 0 bases, with 25 bases sitting between them. CDR3 in DNA: TGTGCCTGGAACGAGCTTGGGACTAATCGGGGTAACTCTGGAAACACCATATATTTT. Its protein product is CAWNELGTNRGNSGNTIYF.

This sequence joins TRBV5-1 and TRBJ2-3, with a tentative D call TRBD2 (6 bases). V lost 0 bases, J lost 3 bases, and 11 bases lay in between. This CDR3 is built from 15 residues. Per germline, CDR1 SGHRS and CDR2 YFSETQ. The CDR3 DNA follows: TGCGCCAGCAGCTTGGAACTAGCAGGAACAGATACGCAGTATTTT. Encoded protein: CASSLELAGTDTQYF.